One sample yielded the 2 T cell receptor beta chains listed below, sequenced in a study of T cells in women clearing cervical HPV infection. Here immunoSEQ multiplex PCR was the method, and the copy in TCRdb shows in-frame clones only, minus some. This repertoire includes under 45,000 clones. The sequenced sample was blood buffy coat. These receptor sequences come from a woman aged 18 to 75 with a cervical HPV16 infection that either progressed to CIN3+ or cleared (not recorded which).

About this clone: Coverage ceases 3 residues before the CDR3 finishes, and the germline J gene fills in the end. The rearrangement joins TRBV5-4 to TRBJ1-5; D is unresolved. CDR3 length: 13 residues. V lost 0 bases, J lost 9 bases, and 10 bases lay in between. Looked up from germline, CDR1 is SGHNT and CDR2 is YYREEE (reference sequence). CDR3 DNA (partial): TGTGCCAGCAGCTTGGATGAGGCTCGGCCC. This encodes CASSLDEARP. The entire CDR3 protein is CASSLDEARPQHF.

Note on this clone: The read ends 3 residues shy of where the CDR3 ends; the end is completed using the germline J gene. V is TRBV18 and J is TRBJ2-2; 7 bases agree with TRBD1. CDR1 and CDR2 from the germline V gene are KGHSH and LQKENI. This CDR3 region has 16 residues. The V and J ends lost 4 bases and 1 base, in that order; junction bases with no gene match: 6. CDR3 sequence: CASSRKWDRNTGELFF. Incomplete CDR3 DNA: TGTGCCAGCTCACGAAAATGGGACAGGAACACCGGGGAG.